Below, 15 T cell receptor beta chains from the same sample are listed, as sequenced in a study of cytomegalovirus exposure and HLA in healthy donors. With 60 Vbeta and 13 Jbeta primers, the PCR was carried out. The protocol was immunoSEQ multiplex PCR, while the TCRdb copy is restricted to in-frame clones and leaves out a portion. This sample yields about 170,000 clones, of which roughly four fifths are seen a single time; less than 0.9% belongs to the top ten. Sequenced input: PBMCs. The origin of the receptors is a female donor in good health and CMV-seronegative.

This clone showed up just a few times. The rearrangement links TRBV9 to TRBJ2-3, with D maybe TRBD1 (6 bases). Trimming took off 4 bases at V and 6 bases at J, with 15 bases between the two ends. The CDR3 totals 14 residues. CDR1 is SGDLS, CDR2 YYNGEE, per germline. The CDR3 loop reads CASSTGWPPDTQYF. The CDR3 coding sequence is TGTGCCAGCAGCACAGGGTGGCCCCCGGATACGCAGTATTTT.

This rearrangement joins TRBV21-1 to TRBJ2-2; the table's D call of TRBD2 was not tested on the DNA. TRBV21-1 constitutes a pseudogene. This CDR3 contains 16 residues. In DNA, the CDR3 is TGTGCCAGCAGCAAAGGCGGCGGGGCTGGCACCGGGGAGCTGTTTTTT. This encodes CASSKGGGAGTGELFF.

The gene calls are TRBV28 and TRBJ1-1; 8 bases line up with TRBD1. After removal of 6 bases from V and 2 bases from J, the junction contained 11 bases not matched to a gene. Germline CDR1 reads MDHEN; CDR2 reads SYDVKM. There are 16 residues in the CDR3. CDR3 in amino acids: CASSSTTGVGNTEAFF. In DNA, the CDR3 is TGTGCCAGCAGCTCTACGACAGGGGTTGGAAACACTGAAGCTTTCTTT.

This clone was recorded once. The chain is built from TRBV25-1 and TRBJ2-2; D is unclear. Trimming stripped 4 bases from V and 0 bases from J, with 9 bases between. Looked up from germline, CDR1 is MGHDK and CDR2 is SYGVNS. There are 15 residues in the CDR3. The CDR3 loop reads CASSATWPNTGELFF. Written as DNA, the CDR3 is TGTGCCAGCAGTGCAACGTGGCCGAACACCGGGGAGCTGTTTTTT.

To note about this clone: One end of the junction does not line up with germline, which may come from a read error. The rearrangement uses TRBV7-2 and TRBJ2-6, with a tentative D call TRBD1 (5 bases). Germline assignment: CDR1 SGHTA and CDR2 FQGNSA. This CDR3 comprises 17 residues. This chain's CDR3 is CASSLEGVGSGANGLTF. The CDR3 DNA sequence: TGTGCCAGCAGCTTAGAAGGGGTGGGTTCTGGGGCCAACGGCCTGACTTTC.

The gene calls are TRBV5-1 and TRBJ2-1, with D perhaps matching TRBD2 (5 bases). Looked up from germline, CDR1 is SGHRS and CDR2 is YFSETQ. V was cut by 0 bases and J by 5 bases, with 9 bases left in between. The CDR3 runs to 14 residues. Here the CDR3 reads CASSLATGNNEQFF. CDR3 in DNA: TGCGCCAGCAGCTTGGCCACGGGAAACAATGAGCAGTTCTTC.

V gene TRBV27 combines with J gene TRBJ2-2; TRBD1 aligns across 7 bases. The CDR3 runs to 14 residues. In germline, CDR1 is MNHEY, CDR2 SMNVEV (reference sequence). Trimming cost V 6 bases and J 2 bases; bases outside gene matches: 3. The CDR3 nucleotides are TGTGCCAGCAGGACAGGGCGAAACACCGGGGAGCTGTTTTTT. Encoded protein: CASRTGRNTGELFF.

The chain carries TRBV7-2 and TRBJ2-1; 10 bases line up with TRBD2. CDR1 SGHTA and CDR2 FQGNSA come from the germline V gene. The V and J ends lost 7 bases and 7 bases, in that order; junction bases with no gene match: 1. This CDR3 spans 12 amino acids. CDR3 bases: TGTGCCAGCAAACTAGCGGGGAATGAGCAGTTCTTC. Its translation: CASKLAGNEQFF.

This clone turned up a few times. This chain uses TRBV7-6 with TRBJ1-3; D is unresolved. V lost 5 bases and J lost 0, with 20 bases in between. The germline CDR1 and CDR2 sequences are SGHVS and FNYEAQ. The CDR3 runs to 18 residues. As DNA, the CDR3 is TGTGCCAGCAGCGAAAAGCCCTGGGTCGGAGGCTCTGGAAACACCATATATTTT. This codes for CASSEKPWVGGSGNTIYF.

The J gene is TRBJ1-5, the V gene TRBV5-1; 8 bases line up with TRBD1. Germline-derived CDR1 and CDR2 are SGHRS and YFSETQ. J gave up 2 bases and V 5 bases, and 3 bases lay outside the gene matches. There are 14 residues in the CDR3. DNA for the CDR3: TGCGCCAGCAGTTCAGGGGGCGGCAATCAGCCCCAGCATTTT. Residues: CASSSGGGNQPQHF.

This chain uses TRBV19 with TRBJ2-3, with 12 bases identical to TRBD2. Germline V gives CDR1 LNHDA, CDR2 SQIVND (reference sequence). Trimming removed 6 bases from V and 5 bases from J; junction bases left unmatched: 6. The CDR3 consists of 15 residues. CDR3 protein: CASRELAGGIDTQYF. The CDR3 nucleotides read TGTGCCAGTAGGGAGCTAGCGGGGGGGATAGATACGCAGTATTTT.

The chain employs TRBV7-2 and TRBJ2-2, with D possibly matching TRBD1 (6 bases). This CDR3 is built from 15 residues. The V end lost 5 bases, the J end lost 6 bases, and 16 bases lay between the germline ends. Germline CDR1 and CDR2: SGHTA and FQGNSA. CDR3 sequence reads: CASSPRQVAAGELFF. CDR3 sequence (DNA): TGTGCCAGCAGCCCGCGACAGGTGGCGGCCGGGGAGCTGTTTTTT. The whole variable domain, remainder taken from reference TRBV7-2 and TRBJ2-2, is GAGVSQSPSNKVTEKGKDVELRCDPISGHTALYWYRQSLGQGLEFLIYFQGNSAPDKSGLPSDRFSAERTGGSVSTLTIQRTQQEDSAVYLCASSPRQVAAGELFFGEGSRLTVL.

The rearrangement links TRBV18 to TRBJ2-7, with 8 bases lining up with TRBD1. Trimming cost V 0 bases and J 5 bases; bases outside gene matches: 6. The CDR3 length is 15 residues. Germline CDR1 KGHSH, CDR2 LQKENI. The CDR3 loop reads CASSPPTGGRDEQYF. The CDR3 nucleotides read TGTGCCAGCTCACCACCTACAGGGGGTAGGGACGAGCAGTACTTC.

This chain links TRBV18 with TRBJ2-7; D is unclear. The CDR3 totals 16 residues. V gave up 3 bases and J gave up 2 bases, with 17 bases separating them. Germline CDR1 and CDR2: KGHSH and LQKENI. For the CDR3, the DNA is TGTGCCAGCTCACCTGCCTCCCCAGATTATGCCTACGAGCAGTACTTC. It specifies CASSPASPDYAYEQYF.

This chain uses TRBV28 with TRBJ1-2, with 10 positions matching TRBD1. CDR1 is MDHEN and CDR2 is SYDVKM in the germline V gene. This CDR3 has 15 amino acids. V was clipped by 8 bases and J by 9 bases; unmatched bases: 15. This chain's CDR3 is CASGPATGGLGSYTF. CDR3 nucleotides: TGTGCCAGCGGGCCCGCGACAGGGGGCTTAGGAAGCTACACCTTC.